The text below deals with one T cell receptor (beta chain). This sample was included in a study of cytomegalovirus exposure and HLA in healthy donors. The PCR ran on 60 Vbeta and 13 Jbeta primers. Measured with immunoSEQ multiplex PCR; TCRdb has only the in-frame clones, and not every one. The table lists 150,000 to 200,000 clones, about 77% of them singletons, with roughly 2.7% in the top ten. Sequenced input: PBMCs. The receptor was isolated from a female donor in good health and CMV-seronegative.

The CDR3 loop is CASSYSSIGGNTEAFF. CDR3 DNA sequence: TGTGCCAGCAGTTACTCGAGTATCGGGGGGAACACTGAAGCTTTCTTT. V is TRBV6-5 and J is TRBJ1-1, with D possibly being TRBD1 (5 bases). The CDR3 has 16 residues. The germline gives CDR1 MNHEY, CDR2 SVGAGI. V lost 0 bases, J lost 1 base, and 12 bases lay in between.